This T cell receptor (beta chain) was identified during a study of early T cells in non-severe SARS-CoV-2 infection. Remarks on this clonotype: Antigen unknown.

Germline CDR1 and CDR2: LNHDA and SQIVND (reference sequence). Trimming left V 7 bases short and J 2 bases short, with 12 bases between. CDR3 length: 14 residues. Overall study findings and caveats: Reliance on VDJdb matching favored anti-spike CD8 responses; private and CD4 specificities were missed.

The TCR library protocol was used to attach unique molecular identifiers. These identifiers were attached to individual cDNA molecules. TCRdb re-called the 5' RACE reads with MiXCR, one entry per CDR3 protein. The table lists roughly 99,000 distinct CDR3 sequences, approximately 12% of them singletons, with 3.5% to 5% in the top ten. The gene calls are TRBV19 and TRBJ1-5; D not resolved. The TCR was taken from an adult who was a healthcare worker with PCR-confirmed SARS-CoV-2 infection or an uninfected control (not recorded which). The input for sequencing was whole blood, taken at baseline. CDR3 DNA: TGTGCCAGTACCCCCTGGGAAGGCAATCAGCCCCAGCATTTT. Its translation is CASTPWEGNQPQHF.